The 30 T cell receptor beta chains given below trace back to one sample, sequenced in a study of cytotoxic CD8 clonotypes in ibrutinib-treated CLL. Clones were sequenced by immunoSEQ multiplex PCR, and TCRdb holds only the in-frame ones, with some missing. Here the sample spans some 300,000 clones, 70% to 80% being singletons. This material consisted of PBMCs, taken before ibrutinib treatment. The receptor set was obtained from a human donor with chronic lymphocytic leukemia.

The CDR3 DNA is TGCGCCAGCAGTTCCGGGACTAGCGGGAGGCAGGATTACAATGAGCAGTTCTTC. Its translation is CASSSGTSGRQDYNEQFF. This chain uses TRBV5-1 with TRBJ2-1; 15 bases are a match to TRBD2. This CDR3 region has 18 residues. Germline V gives CDR1 SGHRS, CDR2 YFSETQ. J was trimmed by 4 bases and V by 5 bases; bases with no gene match: 10. The full variable domain, its missing parts supplied by reference TRBV5-1 and TRBJ2-1, is KAGVTQTPRYLIKTRGQQVTLSCSPISGHRSVSWYQQTPGQGLQFLFEYFSETQRNKGNFPGRFSGRQFSNSRSEMNVSTLELGDSALYLCASSSGTSGRQDYNEQFFGPGTRLTVL.

The rearrangement uses TRBV10-3 and TRBJ2-7; TRBD1 is a possible D gene (5 bases). The V gene lost 10 bases and the J gene lost 2 bases, with 12 bases spanning the gap. Germline V CDR1 and CDR2: ENHRY, SYGVKD. This CDR3 has 12 residues. The CDR3 reads CATKDMTYEQYF. CDR3 bases: TGTGCCACCAAGGACATGACCTACGAGCAGTACTTC.

The chain has TRBV13 and TRBJ2-1; D not certain. V lost 3 bases and J lost 6, with 15 bases in between. This CDR3 is built from 15 residues. Germline V CDR1 and CDR2: PRHDT, FYEKMQ (reference sequence). The CDR3 region has the DNA TGTGCCAGCAGCTTGGATCCACGTTTTGTCAATGAGCAGTTCTTC. This gives the protein CASSLDPRFVNEQFF.

CDR3 sequence (DNA): TGTGCCAGCAGCTTAGGCCCGGAGTTTCACACCGGGGAGCTGTTTTTT. Translated: CASSLGPEFHTGELFF. This chain connects TRBV13 to TRBJ2-2; no clear D gene. The germline V gene encodes CDR1 PRHDT and CDR2 FYEKMQ (reference sequence). Trimming pared 0 bases from V and 3 bases from J, leaving 11 bases between. CDR3 length: 16 residues.

CDR3 coding DNA: TGTGCCAGTAATCAGGGGCGGGACGGGACCCAGTACTTC. Translating it yields CASNQGRDGTQYF. This chain connects TRBV19 to TRBJ2-5; D assignment may be TRBD1 or TRBD2 (6 bases each). V shed 7 bases and J shed 7 bases, with 16 bases lying between them. CDR3 size: 13 residues. Germline lookup yields CDR1 LNHDA and CDR2 SQIVND (reference sequence).

The CDR3 is CASSWNRGETQYF. The CDR3 DNA reads as TGTGCCAGCAGCTGGAATAGGGGGGAGACCCAGTACTTC. The chain has TRBV7-9 and TRBJ2-5; TRBD1 is a possible D gene (6 bases). The germline V gene encodes CDR1 SEHNR and CDR2 FQNEAQ (reference sequence). The CDR3 has 13 residues. V lost 4 bases to trimming and J lost 5 bases, with 11 bases between them.

The chain employs TRBV5-4 and TRBJ2-7; D unclear. The CDR3 contains 14 residues. Germline CDR1 is SGHNT and CDR2 is YYREEE (reference sequence). With 4 bases removed from V and 4 bases from J, the gap between germline ends came to 15 bases. The CDR3 nucleotides are TGTGCCAGCAGCGCCGGGTCCCTATCTTACGAGCAGTACTTC. Residues: CASSAGSLSYEQYF.

The chain links TRBV7-9 to TRBJ2-3, with a possible D match to TRBD2 (6 bases). The CDR3 sequence is 15 residues long. Germline-derived CDR1 and CDR2 are SEHNR and FQNEAQ (reference sequence). V lost 1 base and J lost 1, with 9 bases in between. For the CDR3, the DNA is TGTGCCAGCAGCTTAGGGACTATCGGCACAGATACGCAGTATTTT. Protein: CASSLGTIGTDTQYF.

This chain connects TRBV28 to TRBJ2-7; D may be TRBD2 (5 bases). The CDR3 is made up of 15 amino acids. Trimming left V 9 bases short and J 0 bases short, with 18 bases between. Germline V gene lookup returns CDR1 MDHEN and CDR2 SYDVKM. CDR3 sequence reads: CASEFGGSSSYEQYF. Here the CDR3 DNA reads TGTGCCAGTGAGTTTGGCGGGTCGTCCTCCTACGAGCAGTACTTC.

V and J are TRBV7-6 and TRBJ1-1; D is ambiguous. The germline gives CDR1 SGHVS, CDR2 FNYEAQ. Trimming pared 3 bases from V and 2 bases from J, leaving 7 bases between. This CDR3 spans 13 amino acids. The CDR3 DNA is TGTGCCAGCAGCTTTCGTGCTAACACTGAAGCTTTCTTT. Amino acid sequence: CASSFRANTEAFF.

This rearrangement joins TRBV11-2 to TRBJ1-3; 9 nucleotides match TRBD1. Germline CDR1 and CDR2: SGHAT and FQNNGV. The CDR3 covers 15 residues. J lost 8 bases, V lost 5 bases, and 10 bases had no gene match. CDR3 region: CASSGPTGGSYTIYF. In nucleotides, the CDR3 is TGTGCCAGCAGCGGGCCGACAGGGGGGAGTTACACCATATATTTT.

J is TRBJ2-4 and V is TRBV19; 15 bases are a match to TRBD2. The CDR3 sequence is 18 residues long. The trim removed 3 bases at V and 1 base at J, leaving 4 bases unmatched. Germline CDR1 and CDR2: LNHDA and SQIVND (reference sequence). CDR3 sequence: CASSMVGLAGGAKNIQYF. The CDR3 region has the DNA TGTGCCAGTAGTATGGTGGGACTAGCGGGAGGTGCCAAAAACATTCAGTACTTC.

This chain links TRBV6-4 with TRBJ2-7; perhaps TRBD2 as D (7 bases). CDR1 and CDR2 from the germline V gene are MRHNA and SNTAGT. Trimming shortened V by 0 bases and J by 4 bases, and 13 bases separated the two germline ends. The CDR3 spans 15 residues. The DNA for the CDR3 is TGTGCCAGCAGTGACTCCCCCAGGGGACTATACGAGCAGTACTTC. This codes for CASSDSPRGLYEQYF.

The sample holds a few counts of this clone. The J gene is TRBJ1-5, the V gene TRBV21-1. TRBV21-1 is a pseudogene. The CDR3 is 13 residues long. This CDR3 reads CASSKATHQPQHF. CDR3 bases: TGTGCCAGCAGCAAAGCAACCCATCAGCCCCAGCATTTT.

V is TRBV4-1 and J is TRBJ2-5; tentatively, D is TRBD1 or TRBD2 (5 bases each). This CDR3 spans 15 amino acids. Germline V gene data show CDR1 as MGHRA and CDR2 as YSYEKL. The germline V and J ends were trimmed by 7 bases and 5 bases, with 20 bases remaining between them. The CDR3 here is CASTRRGEIGETQYF. The CDR3 DNA reads TGCGCCAGCACCCGAAGAGGGGAAATTGGGGAGACCCAGTACTTC.

The V and J genes are TRBV27 and TRBJ2-1; TRBD2 aligns across 7 bases. Per the germline V gene, CDR1 is MNHEY and CDR2 is SMNVEV (reference sequence). J gave up 4 bases and V 6 bases, and 9 bases lay outside the gene matches. CDR3 length: 15 residues. CDR3 sequence (DNA): TGTGCCAGCAGGGGGGGACTATACCTATACAATGAGCAGTTCTTC. Protein product: CASRGGLYLYNEQFF.

This chain connects TRBV7-2 to TRBJ1-5; a weak D match, TRBD1 (6 bases). V lost 5 bases and J lost 7, with 18 bases in between. The germline V gene has CDR1 SGHTA and CDR2 FQGNSA. This CDR3 contains 15 residues. This CDR3 reads CASSPQQRGQQPQHF. Written as DNA, the CDR3 is TGTGCCAGCAGCCCACAACAACGGGGGCAGCAGCCCCAGCATTTT.

Here the CDR3 DNA reads TGTGCCAGCAGACCACTAGCGTTCCCTGATCAGCAGTACTTC. Translating it yields CASRPLAFPDQQYF. The V call is TRBV2, the J call TRBJ2-7, with 7 bases fitting TRBD2. The CDR3 is 14 amino acids. CDR1 and CDR2 from the germline V gene are SNHLY and FYNNEI. Unmatched junction bases numbered 13, after V lost 6 bases and J lost 8 bases.

The chain combines TRBV30 with TRBJ2-7, with a possible D match to TRBD1 (6 bases). The CDR3 is made up of 14 amino acids. CDR1 is GTSNPN, CDR2 SVGIG, per germline (reference sequence). V was cut by 7 bases and J by 2 bases, with 18 bases left in between. The DNA for the CDR3 is TGTGCCTATAAAAGACAGGACAAAACCTACGAGCAGTACTTC. It specifies CAYKRQDKTYEQYF.

The V call is TRBV2, the J call TRBJ2-7; 14 bases fit TRBD2. The CDR3 covers 17 residues. Germline CDR1 reads SNHLY; CDR2 reads FYNNEI. The V segment lost 6 bases and the J segment 7 bases; nucleotides outside the gene matches: 14. CDR3 DNA: TGTGCCAGCAGAGGGGGCGGGGGACTAGCGGGAGTTTGGGAGCAGTACTTC. It codes for CASRGGGGLAGVWEQYF.

This clone was seen a few times. V is TRBV7-9 and J is TRBJ2-7; 8 bases line up with TRBD2. After removal of 5 bases from V and 4 bases from J, the junction contained 7 bases not matched to a gene. The CDR3 has 14 amino acids. Per the germline V gene, CDR1 is SEHNR and CDR2 is FQNEAQ (reference sequence). The CDR3 region is CASSPGRAGYEQYF. The CDR3 region has the DNA TGTGCCAGCAGCCCCGGGAGGGCCGGATACGAGCAGTACTTC. Drawing the rest from reference TRBV7-9 and TRBJ2-7, the complete variable domain is DTGVSQNPRHKITKRGQNVTFRCDPISEHNRLYWYRQTLGQGPEFLTYFQNEAQLEKSRLLSDRFSAERPKGSFSTLEIQRTEQGDSAMYLCASSPGRAGYEQYFGPGTRLTVT.

The V and J genes are TRBV15 and TRBJ1-5, with 9 bases lining up with TRBD1. This CDR3 is 15 amino acids long. After removal of 3 bases from V and 5 bases from J, the junction contained 5 bases not matched to a gene. The germline CDR1 and CDR2 sequences are LNHNV and YYDKDF (reference sequence). CDR3 sequence reads: CATSRGRQGDQPQHF. CDR3 DNA: TGTGCCACCAGCAGGGGAAGACAGGGGGATCAGCCCCAGCATTTT. The full variable domain, its missing parts supplied by reference TRBV15 and TRBJ1-5, is DAMVIQNPRYQVTQFGKPVTLSCSQTLNHNVMYWYQQKSSQAPKLLFHYYDKDFNNEADTPDNFQSRRPNTSFCFLDIRSPGLGDTAMYLCATSRGRQGDQPQHFGDGTRLSIL.

The J gene is TRBJ2-3, the V gene TRBV18; D perhaps matches TRBD2 (6 bases). This CDR3 has 15 amino acids. Germline V lookup: CDR1 KGHSH, CDR2 LQKENI. Trimming stripped 5 bases from V and 4 bases from J, with 16 bases between. This CDR3 reads CASSSMGGGADTQYF. The CDR3 DNA reads as TGTGCCAGCTCATCCATGGGCGGAGGGGCAGATACGCAGTATTTT.

This clone has more than one count but fewer than ten. This chain uses TRBV2 with TRBJ2-7, with 10 bases lining up with TRBD2. Trimming removed 3 bases from V and 4 bases from J; junction bases left unmatched: 3. The germline gives CDR1 SNHLY, CDR2 FYNNEI. This CDR3 is built from 14 residues. The CDR3 here is CASSEGLALYEQYF. The CDR3 coding sequence is TGTGCCAGCAGTGAGGGACTAGCGTTGTACGAGCAGTACTTC.

The chain joins TRBV6-5 to TRBJ1-5; 7 nucleotides match TRBD1. The germline gives CDR1 MNHEY, CDR2 SVGAGI. CDR3 size: 15 residues. J was trimmed by 4 bases and V by 5 bases; bases with no gene match: 8. DNA for the CDR3: TGTGCCAGCAGTACAGGACAGGCAGGTAATCAGCCCCAGCATTTT. This encodes CASSTGQAGNQPQHF.

In this sample, this clone turned up once. The genes are TRBV7-8 and TRBJ2-5; 7 nucleotides align to TRBD1. V shed 5 bases, J shed 2 bases, and the junction held 5 bases outside the gene matches. The CDR3 spans 14 residues. Germline V lookup: CDR1 SGHVS, CDR2 FQNEAQ. CDR3: CASSHPGQQETQYF. The CDR3 DNA sequence: TGTGCCAGCAGCCACCCGGGACAGCAAGAGACCCAGTACTTC.

J is TRBJ2-1 and V is TRBV9, with 7 nucleotides matching TRBD1. J lost 7 bases, V lost 0 bases, and 4 bases had no gene match. CDR1 and CDR2 (germline): SGDLS, YYNGEE. The CDR3 consists of 14 residues. The CDR3 sequence is CASSVGGTVNEQFF. CDR3 nucleotide sequence: TGTGCCAGCAGCGTAGGTGGGACAGTTAATGAGCAGTTCTTC.

This chain uses TRBV4-1 with TRBJ1-4; no reliable D call. The CDR3 runs to 14 residues. V lost 4 bases to trimming and J lost 8 bases, with 14 bases between them. CDR1 and CDR2 (germline): MGHRA, YSYEKL. CDR3 in amino acids: CASSPGLTEEKLFF. CDR3 bases: TGCGCCAGCAGCCCTGGACTAACGGAGGAAAAACTGTTTTTT.

This clone has only a few counts. The chain couples TRBV30 to TRBJ2-3, with TRBD2 matching over 9 bases. CDR3 length: 15 amino acids. V shed 2 bases, J shed 2 bases, and the junction held 5 bases outside the gene matches. Germline assignment: CDR1 GTSNPN and CDR2 SVGIG (reference sequence). The CDR3 here is CAWSSGRPYTDTQYF. CDR3 nucleotide sequence: TGTGCCTGGAGTAGCGGGAGGCCTTACACAGATACGCAGTATTTT.

The chain combines TRBV27 with TRBJ2-7; D is unresolved. Between the trimmed V and J ends, which lost 5 bases and 7 bases, there was a span of 12 bases. This CDR3 is 12 amino acids long. Germline assignment: CDR1 MNHEY and CDR2 SMNVEV (reference sequence). CDR3 DNA sequence: TGTGCCAGCAGTAGCCTGACCAGGGAGCAGTACTTC. Its protein product is CASSSLTREQYF.